This TCR beta chain comes out of a study of blood T cells in healthy people across ages. It was with a sample-barcoded 5' primer and a J-beta primer mix that a second PCR of roughly 7 to 12 cycles was run. Via MiXCR, TCRdb re-called the 5' RACE reads, giving one row per CDR3 protein. The sample lists some 1.1 million distinct CDR3 sequences, more than 30% occurring once. The junction had 0 bases not matched to a gene; V was cut back by 5 bases and J by 5 bases. The CDR3 length is 12 residues. Germline V gene sequence: CDR1 SGHAT, CDR2 FQNNGV. The J gene is TRBJ2-1, the V gene TRBV11-2, with 7 bases matching TRBD1. The sequence was obtained from a man between 18 and 29 years old in good health. The sequenced material came from blood. In DNA, the CDR3 is TGTGCCAGCAGCGGGACAGACAATGAGCAGTTCTTC. This encodes CASSGTDNEQFF. Supplemented by reference TRBV11-2 and TRBJ2-1, the full variable domain reads EAGVAQSPRYKIIEKRQSVAFWCNPISGHATLYWYQQILGQGPKLLIQFQNNGVVDDSQLPKDRFSAERLKGVDSTLKIQPAKLEDSAVYLCASSGTDNEQFFGPGTRLTVL.